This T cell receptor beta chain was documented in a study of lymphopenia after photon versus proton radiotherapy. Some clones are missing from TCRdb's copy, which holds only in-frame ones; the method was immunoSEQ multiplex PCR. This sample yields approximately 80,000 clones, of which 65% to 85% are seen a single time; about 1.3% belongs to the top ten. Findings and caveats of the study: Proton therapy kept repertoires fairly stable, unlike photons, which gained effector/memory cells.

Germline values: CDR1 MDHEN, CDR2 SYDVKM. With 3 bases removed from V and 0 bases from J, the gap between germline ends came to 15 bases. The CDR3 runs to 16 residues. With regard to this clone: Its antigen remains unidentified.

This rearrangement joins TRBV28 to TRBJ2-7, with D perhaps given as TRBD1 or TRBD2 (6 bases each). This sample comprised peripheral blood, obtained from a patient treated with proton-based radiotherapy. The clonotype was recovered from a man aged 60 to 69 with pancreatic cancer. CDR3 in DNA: TGTGCCAGCAGTTTCATGGTAGGGGGAGGCTCCTACGAGCAGTACTTC. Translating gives CASSFMVGGGSYEQYF.